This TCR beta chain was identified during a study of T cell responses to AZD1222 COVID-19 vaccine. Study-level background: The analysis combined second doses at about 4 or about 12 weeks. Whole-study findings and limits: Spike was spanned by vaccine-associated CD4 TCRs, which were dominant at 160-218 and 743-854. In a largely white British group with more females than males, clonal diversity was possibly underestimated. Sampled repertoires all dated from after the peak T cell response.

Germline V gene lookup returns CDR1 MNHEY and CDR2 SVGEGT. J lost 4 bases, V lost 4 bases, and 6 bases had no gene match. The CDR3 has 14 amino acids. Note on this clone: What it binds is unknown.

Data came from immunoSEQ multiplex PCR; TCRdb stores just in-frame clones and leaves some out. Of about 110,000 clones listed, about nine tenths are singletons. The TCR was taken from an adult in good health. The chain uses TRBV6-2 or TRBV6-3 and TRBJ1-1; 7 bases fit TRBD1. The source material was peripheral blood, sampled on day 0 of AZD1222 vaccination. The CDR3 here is CASSSGQALTEAFF. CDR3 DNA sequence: TGTGCCAGCAGTTCTGGACAGGCCCTCACTGAAGCTTTCTTT.